This entry lists 9 T cell receptor beta chains sequenced from one sample in a study of OX40 agonist ivuxolimab in advanced cancers. TCRdb's table, derived via immunoSEQ multiplex PCR, lists solely in-frame clones and lacks some. The sample includes tens of thousands of clones, about 86% of them seen just once. The specimen comprised CD4+ or CD8+ T cells sorted from blood, sampled in a trial of the OX40 agonist ivuxolimab. The receptors come from an adult with an advanced solid tumor such as melanoma, head and neck, liver or kidney cancer.

A single count supports this clone. The DNA of the CDR3 is TGTGCCACCAGCAGCTACTCGGGAAGGTTGAAGTACGAGCAGTACTTC. Amino acids: CATSSYSGRLKYEQYF. The rearrangement uses TRBV15 and TRBJ2-7; D might be TRBD2 (5 bases). CDR3 length equals 16 residues. In germline, CDR1 is LNHNV, CDR2 YYDKDF (reference sequence). The germline V and J ends were trimmed by 3 bases and 4 bases, with 19 bases remaining between them.

V is TRBV4-2 and J is TRBJ1-4; TRBD1 matches 7 bases. V shed 4 bases, J shed 2 bases, and the junction held 4 bases outside the gene matches. Germline V gene lookup returns CDR1 LGHNA and CDR2 YNFKEQ. The CDR3 has 15 amino acids. CDR3 in amino acids: CASSPRGQTNEKLFF. The DNA for the CDR3 is TGTGCCAGCAGCCCGCGGGGACAGACTAATGAAAAACTGTTTTTT.

This chain's CDR3 is CATTGNQKLFF. The CDR3 nucleotides are TGTGCCACGACGGGGAACCAAAAACTGTTTTTT. V and J are TRBV28 and TRBJ1-4; no reliable D call. Trimming left V 10 bases short and J 9 bases short, with 12 bases between. Germline V gene data show CDR1 as MDHEN and CDR2 as SYDVKM. The CDR3 covers 11 residues. Together with reference TRBV28 and TRBJ1-4, the CDR3 gives the full variable domain: DVKVTQSSRYLVKRTGEKVFLECVQDMDHENMFWYRQDPGLGLRLIYFSYDVKMKEKGDIPEGYSVSREKKERFSLILESASTNQTSMYLCATTGNQKLFFGSGTQLSVL.

The chain links TRBV4-1 to TRBJ1-2; TRBD1 matches at 7 bases. The CDR3 spans 15 residues. Germline-derived CDR1 and CDR2 are MGHRA and YSYEKL. The junction had 6 bases not matched to a gene; V was cut back by 1 base and J by 4 bases. The DNA for the CDR3 is TGCGCCAGCAGCCAAGTGAAGGGGGCGGGCTATGGCTACACCTTC. Amino acids: CASSQVKGAGYGYTF.

This clone has only a few counts. The rearrangement joins TRBV30 to TRBJ2-2, with D unresolved. Trimming removed 3 bases from V and 8 bases from J, with 10 bases in between. The CDR3 length is 12 residues. Germline V gene data show CDR1 as GTSNPN and CDR2 as SVGIG (reference sequence). CDR3 bases: TGTGCCTGGAGCCCACGGGCAGGGGAGCTGTTTTTT. Translated: CAWSPRAGELFF.

V is TRBV5-1 and J is TRBJ2-7, with a weak D call TRBD1 (6 bases). Germline V CDR1 and CDR2: SGHRS, YFSETQ. The CDR3 contains 14 residues. Trimming stripped 2 bases from V and 10 bases from J, with 19 bases between. CDR3 bases: TGCGCCAGCAGCTTCCAGGGGCCAACCGAGGGACAGTACTTC. Protein product: CASSFQGPTEGQYF.

The chain links TRBV5-1 to TRBJ2-5, with D possibly matching TRBD1 (6 bases). Germline V gene sequence: CDR1 SGHRS, CDR2 YFSETQ. Trimming took 0 bases from V and 3 from J, leaving 12 bases between them. The CDR3 covers 15 residues. The CDR3 is CASSLARQAEETQYF. In nucleotides, the CDR3 is TGCGCCAGCAGCTTGGCCCGACAGGCTGAAGAGACCCAGTACTTC.

Only one count was recorded for this clone. The chain links TRBV5-5 to TRBJ2-5; 7 bases match TRBD1. This CDR3 spans 14 amino acids. Germline trimming cut 2 bases from V and 5 bases from J; bases unmatched to any gene: 6. The germline gives CDR1 SGHKS, CDR2 YYEKEE (reference sequence). CDR3 protein: CASSFQGVLETQYF. Written as DNA, the CDR3 is TGTGCCAGCAGCTTTCAGGGGGTATTGGAGACCCAGTACTTC.

The CDR3 is CASRVGAYNEQFF. The CDR3 DNA is TGTGCCAGCAGGGTGGGGGCTTACAATGAGCAGTTCTTC. The chain employs TRBV28 and TRBJ2-1; the D gene is possibly TRBD1 (6 bases). Per germline, CDR1 MDHEN and CDR2 SYDVKM. The germline V and J ends were trimmed by 6 bases and 4 bases, with 10 bases remaining between them. The CDR3 spans 13 residues.